The sequence of this TCR beta chain was determined in a study of cytomegalovirus exposure and HLA in healthy donors. General study results and limits: Sequencing likely caused a cluster of highly shared sequence variants. Among the CMV-associated chains, a few were confirmed in vitro as specific for CMV antigens. The listing of 150 to 200 TCR beta chains classed them as cytomegalovirus-associated.

Points on this clone: The target antigen is unknown.

The ends were cut back, 5 bases at V and 12 bases at J, with 19 bases in the middle. CDR3 length: 13 residues. Germline CDR1 reads LNHDA; CDR2 reads SQIVND (reference sequence). 13 Jbeta primers and 60 Vbeta primers were used for the PCR. Profiled with immunoSEQ multiplex PCR; TCRdb holds only in-frame clones, not every one. Of more than 140,000 clones in the sample, roughly 87% were seen once. Sequencing used PBMCs. The chain links TRBV19 to TRBJ1-1, with a tentative D call TRBD1 (5 bases). The TCR comes from a man younger than 40 in good health and CMV-seropositive. The CDR3 DNA reads as TGTGCCAGTAGTCCACGTTCCCGCGCGGGGCCTTTCTTT. This gives the protein CASSPRSRAGPFF.